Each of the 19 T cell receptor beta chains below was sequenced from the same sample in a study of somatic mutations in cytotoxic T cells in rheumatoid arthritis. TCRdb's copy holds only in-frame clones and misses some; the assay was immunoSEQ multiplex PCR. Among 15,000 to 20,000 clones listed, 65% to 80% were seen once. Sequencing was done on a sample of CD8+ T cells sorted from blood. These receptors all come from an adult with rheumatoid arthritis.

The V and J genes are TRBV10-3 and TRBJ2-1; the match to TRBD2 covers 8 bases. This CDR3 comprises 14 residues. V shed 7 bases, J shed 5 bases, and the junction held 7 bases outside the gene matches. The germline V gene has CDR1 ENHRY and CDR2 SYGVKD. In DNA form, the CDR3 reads TGTGCCATCAAAGGGCTAGCGGGCAACAATGAGCAGTTCTTC. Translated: CAIKGLAGNNEQFF.

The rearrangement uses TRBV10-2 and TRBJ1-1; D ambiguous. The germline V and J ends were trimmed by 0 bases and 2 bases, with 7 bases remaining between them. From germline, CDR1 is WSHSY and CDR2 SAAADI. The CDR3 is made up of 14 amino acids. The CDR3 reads CASSESSDNTEAFF. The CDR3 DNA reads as TGCGCCAGCAGTGAGTCGTCAGATAACACTGAAGCTTTCTTT.

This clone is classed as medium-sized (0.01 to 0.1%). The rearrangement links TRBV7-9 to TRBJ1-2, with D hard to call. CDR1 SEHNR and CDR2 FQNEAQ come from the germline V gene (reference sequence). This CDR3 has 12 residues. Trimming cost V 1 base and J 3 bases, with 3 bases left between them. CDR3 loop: CASSLGYYGYTF. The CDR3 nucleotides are TGTGCCAGCAGCTTAGGATACTATGGCTACACCTTC.

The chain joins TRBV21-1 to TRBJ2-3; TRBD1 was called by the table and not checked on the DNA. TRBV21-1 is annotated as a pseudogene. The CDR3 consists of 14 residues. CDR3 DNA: TGTGCCAGCAGCAAAGGGGGCTGCACAGATACGCAGTATTTT. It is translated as CASSKGGCTDTQYF.

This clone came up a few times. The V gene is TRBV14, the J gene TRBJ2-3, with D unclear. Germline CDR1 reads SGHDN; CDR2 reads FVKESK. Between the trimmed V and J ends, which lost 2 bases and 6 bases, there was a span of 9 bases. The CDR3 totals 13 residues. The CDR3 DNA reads TGTGCCAGCAGCCAAAGGCTGGAGGATACGCAGTATTTT. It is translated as CASSQRLEDTQYF.

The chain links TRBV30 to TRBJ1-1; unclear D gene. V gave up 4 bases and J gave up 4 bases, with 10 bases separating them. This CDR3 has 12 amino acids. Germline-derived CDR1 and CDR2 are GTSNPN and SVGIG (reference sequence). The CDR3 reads CAWTLSSTEAFF. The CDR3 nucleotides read TGTGCCTGGACCCTCAGCAGCACTGAAGCTTTCTTT.

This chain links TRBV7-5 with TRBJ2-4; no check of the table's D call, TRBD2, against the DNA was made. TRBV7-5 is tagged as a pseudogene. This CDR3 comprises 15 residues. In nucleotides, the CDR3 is TGTGCCAGAAGCTTAGCTCAACTAGCCAAAAACATTCAGTACTTC. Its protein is CARSLAQLAKNIQYF.

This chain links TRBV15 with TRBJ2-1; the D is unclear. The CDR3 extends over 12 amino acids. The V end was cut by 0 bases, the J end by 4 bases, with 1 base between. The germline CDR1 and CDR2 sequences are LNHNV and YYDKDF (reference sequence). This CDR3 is CATSRDYNEQFF. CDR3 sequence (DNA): TGTGCCACCAGCAGAGATTACAATGAGCAGTTCTTC.

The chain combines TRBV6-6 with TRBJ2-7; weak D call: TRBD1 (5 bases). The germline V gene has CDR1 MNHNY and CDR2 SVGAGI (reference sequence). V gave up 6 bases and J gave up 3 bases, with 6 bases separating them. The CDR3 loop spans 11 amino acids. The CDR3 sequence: CASRTVYEQYF. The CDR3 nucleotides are TGTGCCAGCAGGACAGTCTACGAGCAGTACTTC.

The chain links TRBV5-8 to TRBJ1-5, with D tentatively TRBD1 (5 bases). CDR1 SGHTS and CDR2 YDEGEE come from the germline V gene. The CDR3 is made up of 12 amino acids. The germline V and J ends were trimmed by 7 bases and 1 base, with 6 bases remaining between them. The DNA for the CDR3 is TGTGCCAGCGGGGGGAGCAATCAGCCCCAGCATTTT. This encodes CASGGSNQPQHF.

The CDR3 DNA sequence: TGTGCCAGCAGCCAGACAACAGGGGAGGATTCACCCCTCCACTTT. This sequence encodes CASSQTTGEDSPLHF. The V call is TRBV4-2, the J call TRBJ1-6; 7 bases map to TRBD1. The V segment lost 3 bases and the J segment 8 bases; nucleotides outside the gene matches: 7. Germline V gene sequence: CDR1 LGHNA, CDR2 YNFKEQ. The CDR3 length is 15 residues.

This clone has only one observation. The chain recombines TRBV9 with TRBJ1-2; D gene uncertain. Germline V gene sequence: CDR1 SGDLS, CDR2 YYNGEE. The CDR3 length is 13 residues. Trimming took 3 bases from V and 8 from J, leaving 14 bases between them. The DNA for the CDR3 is TGTGCCAGCAGCGCAACAAACGGCTGGGGCTACACCTTC. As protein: CASSATNGWGYTF.

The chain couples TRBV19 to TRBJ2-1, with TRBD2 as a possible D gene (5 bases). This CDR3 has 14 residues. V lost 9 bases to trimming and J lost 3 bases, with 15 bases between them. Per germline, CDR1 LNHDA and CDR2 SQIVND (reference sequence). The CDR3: CASRPGSGYNEQFF. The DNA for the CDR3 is TGTGCCAGCCGACCGGGGTCGGGCTACAATGAGCAGTTCTTC.

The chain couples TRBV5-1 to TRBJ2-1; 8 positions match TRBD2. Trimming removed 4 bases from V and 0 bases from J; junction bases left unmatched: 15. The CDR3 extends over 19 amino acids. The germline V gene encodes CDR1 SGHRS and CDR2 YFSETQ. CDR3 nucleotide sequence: TGCGCCAGCAGCGGAAACCAAGGACTAGCCCGAACCTCCTACAATGAGCAGTTCTTC. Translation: CASSGNQGLARTSYNEQFF.

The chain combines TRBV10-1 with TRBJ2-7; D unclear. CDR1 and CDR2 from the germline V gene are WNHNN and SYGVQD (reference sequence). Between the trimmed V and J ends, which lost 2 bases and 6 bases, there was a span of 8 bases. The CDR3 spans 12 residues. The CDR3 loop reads CASSESFGEQYF. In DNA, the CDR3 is TGCGCCAGCAGTGAGAGTTTCGGCGAGCAGTACTTC.

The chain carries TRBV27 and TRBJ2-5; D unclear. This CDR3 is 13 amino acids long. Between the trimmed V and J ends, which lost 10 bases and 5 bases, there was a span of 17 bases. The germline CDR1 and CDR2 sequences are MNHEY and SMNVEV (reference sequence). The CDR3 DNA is TGTGCCACCTCGGACCCCCCTGGGGAGACCCAGTACTTC. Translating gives CATSDPPGETQYF.

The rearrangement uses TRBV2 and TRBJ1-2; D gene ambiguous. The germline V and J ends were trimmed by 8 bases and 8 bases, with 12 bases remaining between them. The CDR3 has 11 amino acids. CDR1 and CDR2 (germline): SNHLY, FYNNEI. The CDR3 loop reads CASPSTGGYTF. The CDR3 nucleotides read TGTGCCAGCCCGTCCACTGGAGGCTACACCTTC.

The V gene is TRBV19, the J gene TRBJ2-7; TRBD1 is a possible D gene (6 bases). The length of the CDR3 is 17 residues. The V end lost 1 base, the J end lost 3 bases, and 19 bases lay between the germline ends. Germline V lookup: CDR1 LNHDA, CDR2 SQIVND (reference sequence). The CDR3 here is CASSIAGRAYRDYEQYF. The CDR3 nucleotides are TGTGCCAGTAGTATAGCAGGACGTGCGTACAGGGACTACGAGCAGTACTTC.

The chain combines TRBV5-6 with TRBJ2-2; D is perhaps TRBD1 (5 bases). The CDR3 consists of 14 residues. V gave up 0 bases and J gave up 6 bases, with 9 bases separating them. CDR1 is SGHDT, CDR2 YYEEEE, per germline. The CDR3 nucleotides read TGTGCCAGCAGCTTGGGGGGCCTAGCCGGGGAGCTGTTTTTT. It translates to CASSLGGLAGELFF.